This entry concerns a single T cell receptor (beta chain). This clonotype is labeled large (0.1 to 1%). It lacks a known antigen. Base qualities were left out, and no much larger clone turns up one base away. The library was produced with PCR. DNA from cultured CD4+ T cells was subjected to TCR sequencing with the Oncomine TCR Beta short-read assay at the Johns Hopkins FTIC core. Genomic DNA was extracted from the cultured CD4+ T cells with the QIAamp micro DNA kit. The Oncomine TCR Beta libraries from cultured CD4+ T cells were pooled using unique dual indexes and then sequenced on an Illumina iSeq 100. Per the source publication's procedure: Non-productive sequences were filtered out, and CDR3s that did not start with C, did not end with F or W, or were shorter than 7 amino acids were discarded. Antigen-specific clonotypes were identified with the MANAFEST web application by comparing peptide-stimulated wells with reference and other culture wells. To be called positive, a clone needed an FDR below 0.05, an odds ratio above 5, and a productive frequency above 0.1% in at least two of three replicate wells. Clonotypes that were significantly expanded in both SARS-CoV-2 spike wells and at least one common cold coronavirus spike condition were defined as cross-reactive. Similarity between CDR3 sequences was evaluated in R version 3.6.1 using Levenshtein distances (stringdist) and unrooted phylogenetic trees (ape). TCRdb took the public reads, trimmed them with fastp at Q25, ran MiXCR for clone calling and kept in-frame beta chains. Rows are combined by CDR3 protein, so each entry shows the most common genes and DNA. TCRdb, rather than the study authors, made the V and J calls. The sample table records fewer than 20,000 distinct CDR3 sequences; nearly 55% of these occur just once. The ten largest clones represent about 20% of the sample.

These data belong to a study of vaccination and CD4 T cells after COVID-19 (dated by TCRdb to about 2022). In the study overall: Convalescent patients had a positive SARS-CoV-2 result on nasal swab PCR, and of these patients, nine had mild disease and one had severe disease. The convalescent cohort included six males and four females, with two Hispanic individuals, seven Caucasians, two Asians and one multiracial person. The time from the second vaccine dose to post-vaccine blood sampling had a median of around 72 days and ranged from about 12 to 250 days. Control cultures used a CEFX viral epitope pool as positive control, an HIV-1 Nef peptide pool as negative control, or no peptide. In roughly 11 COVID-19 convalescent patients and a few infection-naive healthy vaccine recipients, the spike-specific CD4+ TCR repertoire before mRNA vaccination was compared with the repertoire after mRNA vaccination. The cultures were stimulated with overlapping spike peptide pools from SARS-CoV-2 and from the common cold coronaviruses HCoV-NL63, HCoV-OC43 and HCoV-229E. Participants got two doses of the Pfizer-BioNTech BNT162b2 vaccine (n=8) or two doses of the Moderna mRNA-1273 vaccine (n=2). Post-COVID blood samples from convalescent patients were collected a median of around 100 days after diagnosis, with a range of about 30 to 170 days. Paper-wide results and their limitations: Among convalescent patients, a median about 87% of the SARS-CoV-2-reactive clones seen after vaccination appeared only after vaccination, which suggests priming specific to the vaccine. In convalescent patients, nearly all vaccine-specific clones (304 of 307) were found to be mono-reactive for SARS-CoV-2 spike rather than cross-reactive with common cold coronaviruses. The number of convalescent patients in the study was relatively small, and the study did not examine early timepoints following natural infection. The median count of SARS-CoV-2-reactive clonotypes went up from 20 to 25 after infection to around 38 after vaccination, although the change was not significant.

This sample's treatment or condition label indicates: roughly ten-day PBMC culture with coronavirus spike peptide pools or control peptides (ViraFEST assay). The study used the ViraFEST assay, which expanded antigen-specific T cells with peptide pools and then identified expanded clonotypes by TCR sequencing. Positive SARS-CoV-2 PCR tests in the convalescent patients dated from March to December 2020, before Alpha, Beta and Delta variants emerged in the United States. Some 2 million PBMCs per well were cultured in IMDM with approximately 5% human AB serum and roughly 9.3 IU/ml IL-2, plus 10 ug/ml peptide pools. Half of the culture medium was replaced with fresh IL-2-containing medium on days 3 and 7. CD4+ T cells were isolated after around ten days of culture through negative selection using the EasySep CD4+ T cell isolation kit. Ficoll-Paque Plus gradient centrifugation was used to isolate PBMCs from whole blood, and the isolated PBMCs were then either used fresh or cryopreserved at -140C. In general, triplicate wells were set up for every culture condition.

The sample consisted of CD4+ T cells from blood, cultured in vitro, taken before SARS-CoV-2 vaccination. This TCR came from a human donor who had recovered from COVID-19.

The DNA sequence is given as TGTGCCACCAGTGATGGGACTGAAGAGACCCAGTACTTC. Translated, this gives CATSDGTEETQYF. Here the chain combines TRBV24-1 and TRBJ2-5; a weak D assignment points to TRBD2 (6 bases agree). Trimming at the junction amounts to 3 bases on V and 3 bases on J, and the germline ends lie 7 bases apart. CDR1 KGHDR and CDR2 SFDVKD are derived from the germline V gene. Measured from the cysteine to the phenylalanine, the CDR3 is 13 residues long. Only the CDR3 portion is preserved as DNA: 39 bases, with reading frame beginning at the first base.